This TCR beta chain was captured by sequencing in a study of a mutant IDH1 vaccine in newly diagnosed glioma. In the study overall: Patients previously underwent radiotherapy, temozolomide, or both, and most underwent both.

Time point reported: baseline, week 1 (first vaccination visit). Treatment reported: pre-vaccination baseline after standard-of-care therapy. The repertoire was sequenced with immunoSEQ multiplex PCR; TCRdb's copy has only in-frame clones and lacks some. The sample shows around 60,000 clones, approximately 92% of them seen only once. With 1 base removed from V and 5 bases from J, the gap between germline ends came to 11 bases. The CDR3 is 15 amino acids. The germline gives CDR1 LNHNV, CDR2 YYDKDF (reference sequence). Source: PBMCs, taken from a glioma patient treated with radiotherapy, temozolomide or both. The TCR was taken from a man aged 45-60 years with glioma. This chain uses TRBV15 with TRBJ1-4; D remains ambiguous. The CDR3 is CATSRARHKNEKLFF. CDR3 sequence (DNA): TGTGCCACCAGCAGAGCCAGACACAAGAATGAAAAACTGTTTTTT.